A selection of T cell receptor beta chains follows, all from one sample in a study of blood T cells in healthy people across ages. TCRdb re-analysed the 5' RACE reads in MiXCR, keeping a single row per CDR3 protein. The sample consists of approximately 360,000 distinct CDR3 sequences, over 45% of them appearing once. The sequenced sample consisted of blood. Receptors originate from a man in his sixties in good health. CDR3s include the opening cysteine and the closing phenylalanine or tryptophan. A D gene is named only where the DNA matches it firmly. Not all rows give a size; the values are once, few, many and, for expanded clones, a class.

few	TRBV10-3	TRBJ2-3	NA	TGTGCCATCAGCGAACTCACAGATACGCAGTATTTT	CAISELTDTQYF
many	TRBV20-1	TRBJ2-7	TRBD1	TGCAGTGCTAGAGCCGACAGGGGGGAGGGCTACGAGCAGTACTTC	CSARADRGEGYEQYF
NA	TRBV7-9	TRBJ2-5	NA	TGTGCCAGCAGGAACGACGGATACTCGGATGAGACCCAGTACTTC	CASRNDGYSDETQYF
NA	TRBV29-1	TRBJ2-7	NA	TGCAGCGTCCAATTAGCTGCCTACAATGAGCAGTACTTC	CSVQLAAYNEQYF
NA	TRBV28	TRBJ1-1	NA	TGTGCCAGCAGTTTATCCCTCGGGACTGAAGCTTTCTTT	CASSLSLGTEAFF
once	TRBV4-3	TRBJ2-6	NA	TGCGCCAGCAGCCAAGATCGTGGCAACTCTGGGGCCAACGCCCTGACTTTC	CASSQDRGNSGANALTF
once	TRBV28	TRBJ2-3	NA	TGTGGATCCAGCGCAGGAGTAGATACGCAGTATTTT	CGSSAGVDTQYF
NA	TRBV4-2	TRBJ2-3	TRBD2	TGTGCCAGCAGCCTCCAAGGTTCTTTGGGGGGGTCGACAGATACGCAGTATTTT	CASSLQGSLGGSTDTQYF
few	TRBV7-3	TRBJ2-2	NA	TGTGCCAGCAGCTTAACCGGGACGAACACCGGGGAGCTGTTTTTT	CASSLTGTNTGELFF
NA	TRBV12-3/TRBV12-4	TRBJ2-1	TRBD2	TGTGCCAGCAGTCGAAGACTAGCGGGAGCCTCCTGCAATGAGCAGTTCTTC	CASSRRLAGASCNEQFF
few	TRBV28	TRBJ2-5	NA	TGTGCCAGCAGTTTAGGTCGGCCAGGGCCCCAGTACTTC	CASSLGRPGPQYF
NA	TRBV12-3/TRBV12-4	TRBJ2-2	NA	TGTGCCTGCAGTTTACTAGAAAACACCGGGGAGCTGTTTTTT	CACSLLENTGELFF
few	TRBV29-1	TRBJ2-3	TRBD2	TGCAGCGTTCGGACTAGCGGGGGATTCGATACGCAGTATTTT	CSVRTSGGFDTQYF
NA	TRBV19	TRBJ2-7	TRBD1	TGTGCCAGTAGTGTCAGACCGGGACAGGTAGCCTACGAGCAGTACTTC	CASSVRPGQVAYEQYF
few	TRBV5-1	TRBJ2-7	NA	TGCGCCAGCAGCTTGAGGGCAGGGACCGAGCAGTACTTC	CASSLRAGTEQYF
NA	TRBV12-3/TRBV12-4	TRBJ1-5	NA	TGTGCCAGTGCGCAGAGGGGCGGTTTAAGGTTTAGCAATCAGCCCCAGCATTTT	CASAQRGGLRFSNQPQHF
many	TRBV11-2	TRBJ1-2	NA	TGTGCCAGCAGCGAACCTCGGGGGGCTAACTATGGCTACACCTTC	CASSEPRGANYGYTF
NA	TRBV21-1	TRBJ1-1	NA	TGTGCCAGCAGCACCCCGGGACAGAGCACTCTGGGAGCTTTCTTT	CASSTPGQSTLGAFF
NA	TRBV10-3	TRBJ2-5	NA	TGTGCCATCGGTGGAGGGGTTCTCCAAGAGACCCAGTACTTC	CAIGGGVLQETQYF
many	TRBV27	TRBJ2-1	TRBD2	TGTGCCAGCAGTAAATTCGGCAGCGGGGGAAATGAGCAGTTCTTC	CASSKFGSGGNEQFF
NA	TRBV12-3/TRBV12-4	TRBJ2-6	NA	TGTGCCAGCAGAAAGTACTCTGGGGCCAACGTCCTGACTTTC	CASRKYSGANVLTF
NA	TRBV29-1	TRBJ2-5	NA	TGCAGCGACAAAGGGGATAGTGAGCAGTACTTC	CSDKGDSEQYF
NA	TRBV12-3/TRBV12-4	TRBJ1-6	NA	TGTGCCAGCAGTCCAAGACAGCGTAGCTCCTATAATTCACCCCTCCACTTT	CASSPRQRSSYNSPLHF
few	TRBV20-1	TRBJ1-2	NA	TGCAGTGCTAGAGATCCGACCCAGGGATCTAACTATGGCTACACCTTC	CSARDPTQGSNYGYTF
NA	TRBV5-1	TRBJ2-3	TRBD2	TGCGCCAGCAGCTTGGTGGGCGGGGGGGCCCCAGATACGCAGTATTTT	CASSLVGGGAPDTQYF
few	TRBV18	TRBJ2-5	TRBD1	TGTGCCAGCTCACTTCGGGACAGAAGTATCCAAGAGACCCAGTACTTC	CASSLRDRSIQETQYF
NA	TRBV2	TRBJ1-5	TRBD1	TGTGCCAGCAGTGAAGACAGGGGGTGGGATCAGCCCCAGCATTTT	CASSEDRGWDQPQHF
NA	TRBV20-1	TRBJ2-3	TRBD2	TGCAGTGCTAGAGATAGCGGGGGCGCCTGGGGAACAGATACGCAGTATTTT	CSARDSGGAWGTDTQYF
NA	TRBV7-8	TRBJ1-1	NA	TGTGCCAGCAGCCTGCGGGACGGGCAGAACACTGAAGCTTTCTTT	CASSLRDGQNTEAFF
few	TRBV25-1	TRBJ1-2	NA	TGTGCCACGAACCACGGTTCTTCGGTTGGCTACACCTTC	CATNHGSSVGYTF
few	TRBV3-1	TRBJ2-4	TRBD2	TGTGCCAGCAGCTTCGGGACTAGCGGGGAGCAGTACTTC	CASSFGTSGEQYF
NA	TRBV12-3/TRBV12-4	TRBJ2-5	TRBD1	TGTGCCAGCAGTCCGGGCGGGGGACAGGGGAGGTATGAGCAGTACTTC	CASSPGGGQGRYEQYF
few	TRBV5-5	TRBJ2-5	NA	TGTGCCAGCAGCTTTACACTGAGGGAGACCCAGTACTTC	CASSFTLRETQYF
NA	TRBV5-1	TRBJ2-3	TRBD2	TGCGCCAGCAGCTTGGGTAATAGCGGGAACACAGATACGCAGTATTTT	CASSLGNSGNTDTQYF
few	TRBV9	TRBJ2-7	NA	TGTGCCAGCAGCGCGTTAGACAGTGGTAACTACGAGCAGTACTTC	CASSALDSGNYEQYF
many	TRBV6-2/TRBV6-3	TRBJ2-1	TRBD1	TGTGCCAGCAGTTACGACAGGGGCTACAATGAGCAGTTCTTC	CASSYDRGYNEQFF
NA	TRBV5-6	TRBJ2-7	NA	TGTGCCAGCAGCGAACGGGGGACGGACCGCGAGCAGTACTTC	CASSERGTDREQYF
NA	TRBV29-1	TRBJ2-1	NA	TGCGGCGCCGGGGCCCCGAACAATGAGCAGTTCTTC	CGAGAPNNEQFF
few	TRBV29-1	TRBJ2-6	NA	TGCAGCGTAGCTATCTCTGGGGCCAACGTCCTGACTTTC	CSVAISGANVLTF
NA	TRBV2	TRBJ2-5	NA	TGTGCCAGCAGTGCGAACCTTGGAGAGACCCAGTACTTC	CASSANLGETQYF
NA	TRBV5-5	TRBJ2-2	NA	TGTGCCAGCAGCTTGGACGGGGGCGGGGAGCTGTTTTTT	CASSLDGGGELFF
NA	TRBV29-1	TRBJ2-3	NA	TGCAGCGTCCCCCTCGGTGGTAGCACAGATACGCAGTATTTT	CSVPLGGSTDTQYF
few	TRBV20-1	TRBJ2-7	TRBD1	TGCAGTGCAACCCGGCCGGGACAGTCCTACGAGCAGTACTTC	CSATRPGQSYEQYF
NA	TRBV12-3/TRBV12-4	TRBJ1-2	NA	TGTGCCAGCAGTTTAACAGCAACAGGGAACTATGGCTACACCTTC	CASSLTATGNYGYTF
NA	TRBV5-1	TRBJ2-7	NA	TGCGCCAGCAGCCAAACGGACAGTTCCTACGAGCAGTACTTC	CASSQTDSSYEQYF
NA	TRBV12-3/TRBV12-4	TRBJ2-3	TRBD1	TGTGCCAGCAGGCGACAGGGTAATACGCAGTATTTT	CASRRQGNTQYF
NA	TRBV27	TRBJ2-3	NA	TGTGCCAGCAGTTTCTTTCCCCCGGGGGCGGGTAACTCTAGCACAGATACGCAGTATTTT	CASSFFPPGAGNSSTDTQYF
many	TRBV29-1	TRBJ2-5	TRBD1	TGCAGCGTTACAGGGGTTCGGGGAGAGACCCAGTACTTC	CSVTGVRGETQYF
NA	TRBV5-1	TRBJ2-1	NA	TGCGCCAGCAGCCGCGACATCCAAGAGACCCAGTTCTTC	CASSRDIQETQFF
NA	TRBV6-2/TRBV6-3	TRBJ1-6	NA	TGTGCCAGCAGTCCACGGAACTTGAATTCACCCCTCCACTTT	CASSPRNLNSPLHF
NA	TRBV20-1	TRBJ2-3	NA	TGCAGTGCTAGAGATCAACAGGGCATGGGCACAGATACGCGGTATTTT	CSARDQQGMGTDTRYF
NA	TRBV6-2/TRBV6-3	TRBJ2-5	NA	TGTGCCAGCAGTTACCCCCTAGGCCTCCAAGAGACCCAGTACTTC	CASSYPLGLQETQYF
once	TRBV6-1	TRBJ2-1	NA	TGTGCCAGCAGTGACGTCCGGATCAGCTCCTACAATGAGCAGTTCTTC	CASSDVRISSYNEQFF
NA	TRBV6-5	TRBJ2-7	TRBD1	TGTGCCAGCAGTACTTACAGGGGATCCTACGAGCAGTACTTC	CASSTYRGSYEQYF
few	TRBV5-1	TRBJ1-6	NA	TGCGCCAGCTTCGACAGCTCCTATAATTCACCCCTCCACTTT	CASFDSSYNSPLHF
few	TRBV28	TRBJ2-3	TRBD2	TGTGCCAGCAGTCCCGAGCCGGGACTAGCGGGCGGGGCAGATACGCAGTATTTT	CASSPEPGLAGGADTQYF
NA	TRBV6-5	TRBJ1-1	NA	TGTGCCAGCAGTATCCGGGGGACTGAAGCTTTCTTT	CASSIRGTEAFF